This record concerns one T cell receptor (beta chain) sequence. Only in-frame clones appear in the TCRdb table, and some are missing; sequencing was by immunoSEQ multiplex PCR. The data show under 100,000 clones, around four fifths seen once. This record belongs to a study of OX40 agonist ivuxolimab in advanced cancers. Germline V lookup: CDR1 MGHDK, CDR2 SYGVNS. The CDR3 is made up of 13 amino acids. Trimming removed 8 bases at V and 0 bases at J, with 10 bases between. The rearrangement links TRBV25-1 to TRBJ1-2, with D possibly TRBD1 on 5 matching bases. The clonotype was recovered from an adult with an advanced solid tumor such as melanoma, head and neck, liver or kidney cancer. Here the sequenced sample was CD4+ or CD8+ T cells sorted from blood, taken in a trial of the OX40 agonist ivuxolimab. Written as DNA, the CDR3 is TGTGCCAGCTCAACAGGCTCTAACTATGGCTACACCTTC. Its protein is CASSTGSNYGYTF.